The 11 T cell receptor beta chains below were found in one sample sequenced in a study of shared clonotypes between healthy human individuals. Sequencing was performed with immunoSEQ multiplex PCR; in TCRdb, only in-frame clones are kept and a portion is missing. Among roughly 86,000 clones listed, 60% to 70% were seen once. Sequencing was done on a sample of memory CD8+ T cells sorted from blood. Indicated subset: CD45RO+ cells pooled with CCR7-negative TemRA cells. The receptors here all came from a man younger than 40 in good health.

The CDR3 sequence is CASTSGRVWVPHEQYF. The CDR3 DNA reads TGTGCCAGCACTTCTGGCAGGGTCTGGGTTCCCCACGAGCAGTACTTC. The gene calls are TRBV2 and TRBJ2-7; D may be TRBD1 (5 bases). Germline CDR1 and CDR2: SNHLY and FYNNEI. Between the trimmed V and J ends, which lost 7 bases and 5 bases, there was a span of 24 bases. The length of the CDR3 is 16 residues. Full variable domain (missing parts from reference TRBV2 and TRBJ2-7): EPEVTQTPSHQVTQMGQEVILRCVPISNHLYFYWYRQILGQKVEFLVSFYNNEISEKSEIFDDQFSVERPDGSNFTLKIRSTKLEDSAMYFCASTSGRVWVPHEQYFGPGTRLTVT.

J is TRBJ2-1 and V is TRBV6-1; TRBD2 matches 7 bases. J gave up 4 bases and V 3 bases, and 6 bases lay outside the gene matches. The CDR3 covers 15 residues. Germline-derived CDR1 and CDR2 are MNHNS and SASEGT. This chain's CDR3 is CASSDTASGYNEQFF. The CDR3 region has the DNA TGTGCCAGCAGTGATACGGCTAGCGGTTACAATGAGCAGTTCTTC.

The chain has TRBV21-1 and TRBJ2-1; no DNA check was done on the table's D call, TRBD1. TRBV21-1 is classified as a pseudogene. This CDR3 is 19 amino acids long. In DNA, the CDR3 is TGTGCCAGCAGCAAAAAGAAGGACAGGGGGCGAAGTCGGTACAATGAGCAGTTCTTC. Translating gives CASSKKKDRGRSRYNEQFF.

The rearrangement links TRBV25-1 to TRBJ2-7, with 8 bases identical to TRBD2. The J segment lost 4 bases and the V segment lost 5 bases, leaving 10 bases of the junction unmatched. CDR1 is MGHDK, CDR2 SYGVNS, per germline. CDR3 length: 15 residues. The DNA for the CDR3 is TGTGCCAGCAGTAACACGCGGGAGGTTGGGTACGAGCAGTACTTC. Translating it yields CASSNTREVGYEQYF.

This clone was detected only once. The chain links TRBV5-6 to TRBJ2-1; possible D gene TRBD1, 6 bases. Germline CDR1 reads SGHDT; CDR2 reads YYEEEE. CDR3 size: 14 residues. Trimming left V 0 bases short and J 7 bases short, with 11 bases between. DNA for the CDR3: TGTGCCAGCAGCTTGGTGGGGGCGCTGAATGAGCAGTTCTTC. It translates to CASSLVGALNEQFF.

The V gene is TRBV5-4, the J gene TRBJ1-2, with D possibly being TRBD1 (5 bases). The CDR3 spans 14 residues. Trimming shortened V by 3 bases and J by 8 bases, and 17 bases separated the two germline ends. Germline values: CDR1 SGHNT, CDR2 YYREEE (reference sequence). The CDR3 region has the DNA TGTGCCAGCAGCTCGCTTGCCAGGGCAGAGGGCTACACCTTC. Residues: CASSSLARAEGYTF.

This clone was found a few times. This chain joins TRBV5-5 and TRBJ2-1; the match to TRBD2 covers 7 bases. This CDR3 comprises 15 residues. The V gene's germline CDR1 is SGHKS and CDR2 YYEKEE (reference sequence). Trimming took 5 bases from V and 7 from J; bases not matched to a gene: 12. The chain's CDR3 is CASSPPDAGANEQFF. As DNA, the CDR3 is TGTGCCAGCAGTCCACCGGACGCGGGAGCTAATGAGCAGTTCTTC.

This clone has a single count. The genes are TRBV11-3 and TRBJ2-5; D uncertain. Germline CDR1 is SGHNT and CDR2 is YENEEA. The length of the CDR3 is 14 residues. V gave up 5 bases and J gave up 2 bases, with 12 bases separating them. CDR3 sequence: CASSIPGSQETQYF. Here the CDR3 DNA reads TGTGCCAGCAGCATACCCGGGTCTCAAGAGACCCAGTACTTC.

Ten or more counts support this clone. J is TRBJ2-6 and V is TRBV7-9, with 7 nucleotides matching TRBD2. This CDR3 is built from 14 residues. Unmatched junction bases numbered 2, after V lost 7 bases and J lost 2 bases. Germline V gene sequence: CDR1 SEHNR, CDR2 FQNEAQ (reference sequence). CDR3 loop: CASTGGAGANVLTF. CDR3 bases: TGTGCCAGCACTGGGGGGGCTGGGGCCAACGTCCTGACTTTC.

The chain links TRBV27 to TRBJ1-3, with unresolved D. CDR3 length equals 12 residues. The germline V gene has CDR1 MNHEY and CDR2 SMNVEV (reference sequence). Trimming left V 6 bases short and J 2 bases short, with 5 bases between. The CDR3 loop reads CASRGAGNTIYF. CDR3 coding DNA: TGTGCCAGCAGGGGAGCTGGAAACACCATATATTTT.

This clone was seen many times. The chain is built from TRBV2 and TRBJ1-2, with D hard to call. The V gene's germline CDR1 is SNHLY and CDR2 FYNNEI. The V gene lost 3 bases and the J gene lost 8 bases, with 13 bases spanning the gap. This CDR3 comprises 13 residues. The CDR3 reads CASSDVSGYGYTF. The DNA of the CDR3 is TGTGCCAGCAGTGACGTCTCCGGATACGGCTACACCTTC.